A selection of T cell receptor beta chains follows, all from one sample in a study of T cell responses to AZD1222 COVID-19 vaccine. TCRdb's copy holds only in-frame clones and misses some; the assay was immunoSEQ multiplex PCR. The sample has roughly 130,000 clones; 88% are singletons. This specimen was peripheral blood, taken on day 0 of AZD1222 vaccination. These receptors came from an adult in good health. The CDR3 runs from the conserved cysteine through the conserved F or W. The D gene is left open where the match is weak. Clone size is stated in some rows and not others, as once, few, many or a class when expanded.

d_gene: NA
v_gene: TRBV6-5
abundance: NA
j_gene: TRBJ2-7
CDR3aa: CASSYGGADYEQYF
CDR3nt: TGTGCCAGCAGTTACGGAGGGGCTGACTACGAGCAGTACTTC

d_gene: NA
v_gene: TRBV2
abundance: few
j_gene: TRBJ1-5
CDR3aa: CASSSRGGNQPQHF
CDR3nt: TGTGCCAGCAGCTCCCGGGGTGGCAATCAGCCCCAGCATTTT

d_gene: NA
v_gene: TRBV5-1
abundance: NA
j_gene: TRBJ1-1
CDR3aa: CASSLGLGQLTAMNTEAFF
CDR3nt: TGCGCCAGCAGCTTGGGTTTAGGCCAACTGACAGCCATGAACACTGAAGCTTTCTTT

d_gene: NA
v_gene: TRBV2
abundance: NA
j_gene: TRBJ1-2
CDR3aa: CASIGEYGYTF
CDR3nt: TGTGCCAGCATAGGAGAGTATGGCTACACCTTC

d_gene: NA
v_gene: TRBV7-9
abundance: NA
j_gene: TRBJ2-7
CDR3aa: CASSFLGTEQYF
CDR3nt: TGTGCCAGCAGCTTTCTAGGGACCGAGCAGTACTTC

d_gene: NA
v_gene: TRBV6-5
abundance: NA
j_gene: TRBJ1-2
CDR3aa: CASSYAGIYGYTF
CDR3nt: TGTGCCAGCAGTTATGCAGGAATTTATGGCTACACCTTC

d_gene: NA
v_gene: TRBV9
abundance: NA
j_gene: TRBJ1-1
CDR3aa: CASSVGRVTEAFF
CDR3nt: TGTGCCAGCAGCGTGGGCAGGGTAACTGAAGCTTTCTTT

d_gene: NA
v_gene: TRBV5-1
abundance: NA
j_gene: TRBJ1-1
CDR3aa: CASSLQHGETEAFF
CDR3nt: TGCGCCAGCAGCCTCCAACATGGAGAGACTGAAGCTTTCTTT

d_gene: TRBD1
v_gene: TRBV7-3
abundance: NA
j_gene: TRBJ2-5
CDR3aa: CASSSGQGTSAQYF
CDR3nt: TGTGCCAGCAGCTCGGGACAGGGGACGTCGGCCCAGTACTTC

d_gene: TRBD2
v_gene: TRBV24-1
abundance: NA
j_gene: TRBJ2-3
CDR3aa: CATSDSTSGRAVDTQYF
CDR3nt: TGTGCCACCAGTGATTCGACTAGCGGGAGGGCCGTAGATACGCAGTATTTT

d_gene: NA
v_gene: TRBV6-2/TRBV6-3
abundance: few
j_gene: TRBJ2-2
CDR3aa: CASSYTGSTGELFF
CDR3nt: TGTGCCAGCAGTTACACGGGATCCACCGGGGAGCTGTTTTTT

d_gene: TRBD2
v_gene: TRBV10-3
abundance: once
j_gene: TRBJ2-7
CDR3aa: CAISEGPAGGGYEQYF
CDR3nt: TGTGCCATCAGTGAAGGGCCGGCGGGAGGGGGCTACGAGCAGTACTTC

d_gene: TRBD2
v_gene: TRBV18
abundance: NA
j_gene: TRBJ2-7
CDR3aa: CASSPGTSEYEQYF
CDR3nt: TGTGCCAGCTCACCAGGGACTAGCGAATACGAGCAGTACTTC

d_gene: NA
v_gene: TRBV7-9
abundance: few
j_gene: TRBJ2-7
CDR3aa: CASSSQGYEQYF
CDR3nt: TGTGCCAGCAGCTCACAGGGCTACGAGCAGTACTTC

d_gene: TRBD2
v_gene: TRBV4-1
abundance: NA
j_gene: TRBJ2-3
CDR3aa: CASSQGGLLTDTQYF
CDR3nt: TGCGCCAGCAGCCAGGGGGGACTACTCACAGATACGCAGTATTTT

d_gene: NA
v_gene: TRBV9
abundance: NA
j_gene: TRBJ2-3
CDR3aa: CASSALVSTDTQYF
CDR3nt: TGTGCCAGCAGCGCTCTAGTTAGCACAGATACGCAGTATTTT

d_gene: TRBD1
v_gene: TRBV6-2/TRBV6-3
abundance: once
j_gene: TRBJ1-1
CDR3aa: CASSPLSTGGITEAFF
CDR3nt: TGTGCCAGCAGCCCTCTTTCGACAGGGGGGATCACTGAAGCTTTCTTT

d_gene: TRBD1
v_gene: TRBV6-5
abundance: NA
j_gene: TRBJ1-6
CDR3aa: CASSYSRTGFNSPLHF
CDR3nt: TGTGCCAGCAGTTACTCAAGGACAGGGTTTAATTCACCCCTCCACTTT

d_gene: TRBD1
v_gene: TRBV19
abundance: NA
j_gene: TRBJ2-7
CDR3aa: CASSGQGGRSYEQYF
CDR3nt: TGTGCCAGTAGCGGACAGGGGGGACGCTCCTACGAGCAGTACTTC

d_gene: NA
v_gene: TRBV28
abundance: NA
j_gene: TRBJ1-2
CDR3aa: CASSLGGSNYGYTF
CDR3nt: TGTGCCAGCAGTTTAGGGGGCAGCAACTATGGCTACACCTTC

d_gene: NA
v_gene: TRBV5-6
abundance: NA
j_gene: TRBJ1-6
CDR3aa: CASSFTQARSPLHF
CDR3nt: TGTGCCAGCAGCTTTACACAGGCCCGTTCACCCCTCCACTTT

d_gene: TRBD1
v_gene: TRBV18
abundance: NA
j_gene: TRBJ1-5
CDR3aa: CASSPGRGDQPQHF
CDR3nt: TGTGCCAGCTCACCAGGCAGGGGGGATCAGCCCCAGCATTTT

d_gene: NA
v_gene: TRBV28
abundance: NA
j_gene: TRBJ2-7
CDR3aa: CASSDPFYEQYF
CDR3nt: TGTGCCAGCAGCGACCCTTTCTACGAGCAGTACTTC

d_gene: NA
v_gene: TRBV29-1
abundance: NA
j_gene: TRBJ1-1
CDR3aa: CSSRRNTEAFF
CDR3nt: TGCAGCTCCCGGCGGAACACTGAAGCTTTCTTT

d_gene: NA
v_gene: TRBV6-5
abundance: NA
j_gene: TRBJ2-7
CDR3aa: CASTPTGGRNEQYF
CDR3nt: TGTGCCAGCACCCCGACGGGGGGCCGAAACGAGCAGTACTTC

d_gene: NA
v_gene: TRBV6-6
abundance: NA
j_gene: TRBJ2-1
CDR3aa: CASSPQRSPYNEQFF
CDR3nt: TGTGCCAGCAGTCCCCAGCGGAGCCCCTACAATGAGCAGTTCTTC

d_gene: TRBD2
v_gene: TRBV5-1
abundance: NA
j_gene: TRBJ2-1
CDR3aa: CASAALASGSSRDNEQFF
CDR3nt: TGCGCCAGCGCCGCTTTGGCTAGCGGGAGTTCCCGGGACAATGAGCAGTTCTTC

d_gene: TRBD1
v_gene: TRBV24-1
abundance: NA
j_gene: TRBJ2-3
CDR3aa: CATSERTGSADTQYF
CDR3nt: TGTGCCACCAGTGAACGGACAGGGAGCGCAGATACGCAGTATTTT

d_gene: TRBD1
v_gene: TRBV19
abundance: NA
j_gene: TRBJ2-3
CDR3aa: CASSIWTGQVGAQYF
CDR3nt: TGTGCCAGTAGTATTTGGACAGGGCAGGTCGGGGCGCAGTATTTT

d_gene: TRBD1
v_gene: TRBV6-2/TRBV6-3
abundance: NA
j_gene: TRBJ1-5
CDR3aa: CASSYSGGRGKGQPQHF
CDR3nt: TGTGCCAGCAGTTACTCAGGGGGCAGGGGGAAGGGTCAGCCCCAGCATTTT

d_gene: TRBD1
v_gene: TRBV30
abundance: NA
j_gene: TRBJ2-7
CDR3aa: CAWSGGTVYEQYF
CDR3nt: TGTGCCTGGAGTGGAGGGACAGTCTACGAGCAGTACTTC

d_gene: TRBD1
v_gene: TRBV19
abundance: NA
j_gene: TRBJ2-7
CDR3aa: CATSSGTGHYEQYF
CDR3nt: TGTGCCACTTCCTCCGGGACAGGGCACTACGAGCAGTACTTC

d_gene: NA
v_gene: TRBV3-1/TRBV3-2
abundance: NA
j_gene: TRBJ2-1
CDR3aa: CASSQDWAGSFSYNEQFF
CDR3nt: TGTGCCAGCAGCCAAGATTGGGCGGGAAGTTTCTCCTACAATGAGCAGTTCTTC

d_gene: TRBD1
v_gene: TRBV12-3/TRBV12-4
abundance: NA
j_gene: TRBJ2-1
CDR3aa: CASSLTGGRKFF
CDR3nt: TGTGCCAGCAGTTTGACAGGGGGAAGGAAGTTCTTC

d_gene: NA
v_gene: TRBV4-2
abundance: few
j_gene: TRBJ1-5
CDR3aa: CASSQEVAYSNQPQHF
CDR3nt: TGTGCCAGCAGCCAAGAGGTGGCTTATAGCAATCAGCCCCAGCATTTT

d_gene: NA
v_gene: TRBV5-1
abundance: NA
j_gene: TRBJ1-2
CDR3aa: CASSIDSYGYTF
CDR3nt: TGCGCCAGCAGCATAGACAGCTATGGCTACACCTTC

d_gene: NA
v_gene: TRBV30
abundance: once
j_gene: TRBJ1-5
CDR3aa: CAWSWGNSNQPQHF
CDR3nt: TGTGCCTGGAGTTGGGGAAATAGCAATCAGCCCCAGCATTTT

d_gene: NA
v_gene: TRBV2
abundance: NA
j_gene: TRBJ2-2
CDR3aa: CASSTGTSNTGELFF
CDR3nt: TGTGCCAGCAGTACCGGGACTTCGAACACCGGGGAGCTATTTTTT

d_gene: NA
v_gene: TRBV11-2
abundance: NA
j_gene: TRBJ1-6
CDR3aa: CASSLINSPLHF
CDR3nt: TGTGCCAGCAGCTTAATCAATTCACCCCTCCACTTT

d_gene: TRBD1
v_gene: TRBV27
abundance: NA
j_gene: TRBJ2-3
CDR3aa: CASSAYRGLSTDTQYF
CDR3nt: TGTGCCAGCAGCGCCTACAGGGGGCTAAGCACAGATACGCAGTATTTT

d_gene: NA
v_gene: TRBV6-5
abundance: NA
j_gene: TRBJ2-5
CDR3aa: CASGSSRQETQYF
CDR3nt: TGTGCCAGCGGGAGTAGCCGACAAGAGACCCAGTACTTC

d_gene: NA
v_gene: TRBV6-5
abundance: few
j_gene: TRBJ2-3
CDR3aa: CASDSGQGQDTQYF
CDR3nt: TGTGCCAGCGATAGTGGGCAGGGTCAAGATACGCAGTATTTT

d_gene: NA
v_gene: TRBV5-6
abundance: NA
j_gene: TRBJ2-2
CDR3aa: CASSPLGIRGTGELFF
CDR3nt: TGTGCCAGCAGCCCACTAGGCATCCGGGGCACCGGGGAGCTGTTTTTT

d_gene: NA
v_gene: TRBV6-2/TRBV6-3
abundance: NA
j_gene: TRBJ1-6
CDR3aa: CASSSAGPANSPLHF
CDR3nt: TGTGCCAGCAGTTCCGCTGGCCCGGCCAATTCACCCCTCCACTTT

d_gene: NA
v_gene: TRBV9
abundance: NA
j_gene: TRBJ2-1
CDR3aa: CASSAGHSSYNEQFF
CDR3nt: TGTGCCAGCAGCGCGGGACATAGCTCCTACAATGAGCAGTTCTTC

d_gene: NA
v_gene: TRBV14
abundance: NA
j_gene: TRBJ2-7
CDR3aa: CASSPRPLGEQYF
CDR3nt: TGTGCCAGCAGCCCCCGGCCTCTTGGGGAGCAGTACTTC

d_gene: NA
v_gene: TRBV6-2/TRBV6-3
abundance: NA
j_gene: TRBJ1-2
CDR3aa: CASSFTTVLYGYTF
CDR3nt: TGTGCCAGCAGTTTTACAACCGTACTCTATGGCTACACCTTC

d_gene: TRBD1
v_gene: TRBV7-9
abundance: NA
j_gene: TRBJ2-7
CDR3aa: CASSFGDRAYEQYF
CDR3nt: TGTGCCAGCAGCTTCGGGGACAGGGCCTACGAGCAGTACTTC

d_gene: NA
v_gene: TRBV6-5
abundance: NA
j_gene: TRBJ1-1
CDR3aa: CASSSLSGNAFF
CDR3nt: TGTGCCAGCAGTAGCCTCTCAGGTAACGCTTTCTTT

d_gene: TRBD2
v_gene: TRBV27
abundance: NA
j_gene: TRBJ2-7
CDR3aa: CASTPTSGGYEQYF
CDR3nt: TGTGCCAGCACCCCGACTAGCGGGGGCTACGAGCAGTACTTC

d_gene: NA
v_gene: TRBV19
abundance: once
j_gene: TRBJ1-4
CDR3aa: CASSAPGRSNEKLFF
CDR3nt: TGTGCCAGTAGTGCCCCGGGACGGAGCAATGAAAAACTGTTTTTT

d_gene: NA
v_gene: TRBV19
abundance: NA
j_gene: TRBJ1-3
CDR3aa: CASSIPVRPLSSGNTIYF
CDR3nt: TGTGCCAGTAGTATTCCGGTCCGACCGTTAAGCTCTGGAAACACCATATATTTT

d_gene: NA
v_gene: TRBV9
abundance: NA
j_gene: TRBJ2-5
CDR3aa: CASSASSVQETQYF
CDR3nt: TGTGCCAGCAGCGCCTCGAGTGTTCAAGAGACCCAGTACTTC

d_gene: NA
v_gene: TRBV9
abundance: NA
j_gene: TRBJ1-3
CDR3aa: CASSVGRGRGNTIYF
CDR3nt: TGTGCCAGCAGCGTAGGGAGGGGCCGCGGAAACACCATATATTTT

d_gene: TRBD2
v_gene: TRBV2
abundance: NA
j_gene: TRBJ2-1
CDR3aa: CASSEVLAGVEQFF
CDR3nt: TGTGCCAGCAGTGAAGTCCTAGCGGGAGTGGAGCAGTTCTTC